A single sample is the source of the 24 T cell receptor beta chains below, sequenced in a study of blood T cell repertoires in COVID-19 (dated by TCRdb to between 2020 and 2021). The library was generated by the immunoSEQ multiplex PCR assay. The table was pulled from immuneACCESS by TCRdb, which kept in-frame rearrangements only. Such tables lose some clones; where checked, under half of the loss comes from unresolved V genes, and the rest has no known cause. The sample records some 70,000 clones, about nine tenths of which are singletons. About 6.4% of the sample rests with the top ten. The source material was peripheral blood. The source is a woman in her 70s with acute or convalescent COVID-19.

The V gene is TRBV10-3, the J gene TRBJ2-3, with D hard to call. The CDR3 length is 18 residues. V lost 5 bases and J lost 1, with 22 bases in between. Germline V gene lookup returns CDR1 ENHRY and CDR2 SYGVKD. The chain's CDR3 is CAISPNRSERWGTDTQYF. The CDR3, as DNA: TGTGCCATCAGTCCCAATCGGAGTGAGAGGTGGGGCACAGATACGCAGTATTTT.

This chain joins TRBV11-2 and TRBJ1-3, with 7 nucleotides matching TRBD1. The V gene end was trimmed by 3 bases and the J gene end by 0 bases; junction bases not matched to a gene: 5. The CDR3 extends over 16 amino acids. The V gene's germline CDR1 is SGHAT and CDR2 FQNNGV. CDR3 sequence (DNA): TGTGCCAGCAGCTTGGGACAGAAACTCTCTGGAAACACCATATATTTT. Its protein is CASSLGQKLSGNTIYF. Full variable domain (remainder filled in from reference TRBV11-2 and TRBJ1-3): EAGVAQSPRYKIIEKRQSVAFWCNPISGHATLYWYQQILGQGPKLLIQFQNNGVVDDSQLPKDRFSAERLKGVDSTLKIQPAKLEDSAVYLCASSLGQKLSGNTIYFGEGSWLTVV.

The V and J genes are TRBV5-1 and TRBJ2-2, with TRBD2 as a possible D gene (6 bases). This CDR3 region has 15 residues. Germline CDR1 SGHRS, CDR2 YFSETQ. V lost 3 bases to trimming and J lost 2 bases, with 11 bases between them. The DNA for the CDR3 is TGCGCCAGCAGCTCTGACGGGACTAACACCGGGGAGCTGTTTTTT. Its translation: CASSSDGTNTGELFF.

The V and J genes are TRBV19 and TRBJ2-1, with D possibly being TRBD1 (5 bases). The CDR3 contains 14 residues. The germline V gene has CDR1 LNHDA and CDR2 SQIVND (reference sequence). Deletions cut 1 base from V and 3 bases from J, with 7 bases between. CDR3 loop: CASSIGQGYNEQFF. The DNA of the CDR3 is TGTGCCAGTAGTATAGGGCAGGGCTACAATGAGCAGTTCTTC.

The rearrangement links TRBV30 to TRBJ1-5; possibly TRBD1 for D (5 bases). V lost 1 base and J lost 8, with 12 bases in between. CDR1 and CDR2 (germline): GTSNPN, SVGIG (reference sequence). This CDR3 is 13 amino acids long. The CDR3 DNA follows: TGTGCCTGGAGTGCCGGGACTGCAAAGCCCCAGCATTTT. Translation: CAWSAGTAKPQHF.

The V and J genes are TRBV19 and TRBJ2-5; 8 bases map to TRBD2. The V and J ends lost 6 bases and 0 bases, in that order; junction bases with no gene match: 9. Germline assignment: CDR1 LNHDA and CDR2 SQIVND (reference sequence). There are 16 residues in the CDR3. CDR3 in amino acids: CASSITSGQYQETQYF. The CDR3 DNA is TGTGCCAGTAGCATTACTAGCGGACAGTACCAAGAGACCCAGTACTTC.

The chain links TRBV5-1 to TRBJ1-5; D not resolved. This CDR3 spans 14 amino acids. With 2 bases removed from V and 7 bases from J, the gap between germline ends came to 13 bases. Germline-derived CDR1 and CDR2 are SGHRS and YFSETQ. The CDR3 here is CASSFGEGGQPQHF. CDR3 DNA sequence: TGCGCCAGCAGCTTCGGGGAGGGAGGACAGCCCCAGCATTTT.

The chain links TRBV10-3 to TRBJ1-2; 7 bases agree with TRBD1. J was trimmed by 8 bases and V by 6 bases; bases with no gene match: 12. Germline V lookup: CDR1 ENHRY, CDR2 SYGVKD. The CDR3 is 14 amino acids. CDR3 sequence reads: CAIREGPQGSGYTF. The CDR3 nucleotides read TGTGCCATCAGGGAGGGCCCACAGGGGAGCGGCTACACCTTC.

A single count supports this clone. The chain employs TRBV3-1 (or the pseudogene TRBV3-2) and TRBJ2-2, with D perhaps matching TRBD2 (6 bases). The CDR3 runs to 15 residues. CDR1 is LGHDT and CDR2 is YNNKEL in the germline V gene (reference sequence). V shed 1 base and J shed 5 bases, with 11 bases lying between them. Here the CDR3 DNA reads TGTGCCAGCAGCCAAGGCGCCGGGAGAACCGGGGAGCTGTTTTTT. It is translated as CASSQGAGRTGELFF.

This CDR3 is CASSLDDRVTADTQYF. The CDR3 DNA sequence: TGTGCCAGCAGCTTAGACGACAGGGTTACCGCAGATACGCAGTATTTT. The chain carries TRBV7-2 and TRBJ2-3, with 7 bases matching TRBD1. The CDR3 runs to 16 residues. V was pared by 1 base and J by 4 bases, with 8 bases of the junction left unmatched. Germline CDR1 is SGHTA and CDR2 is FQGNSA.

In this sample, this clone turned up a few times. This sequence joins TRBV20-1 and TRBJ1-2; D is uncertain. CDR1 and CDR2 from the germline V gene are DFQATT and SNEGSKA (reference sequence). Trimming removed 6 bases from V and 8 bases from J, with 13 bases in between. CDR3 length: 11 residues. Written as DNA, the CDR3 is TGCAGTGCCCCCCCCACTTCCGGCTACACCTTC. It specifies CSAPPTSGYTF.

The CDR3 nucleotides are TGCAGCCCTCGAGAGACCCAGTACTTC. Its protein product is CSPRETQYF. The V gene is TRBV29-1, the J gene TRBJ2-5; no definite D call. The CDR3 has 9 residues. Deletions cut 8 bases from V and 4 bases from J, with 5 bases between. CDR1 and CDR2 (germline): SQVTM, ANQGSEA.

The rearrangement links TRBV6-6 to TRBJ1-6; no clear D gene. Trimming pared 5 bases from V and 10 bases from J, leaving 15 bases between. The CDR3 sequence is 14 residues long. Per the germline V gene, CDR1 is MNHNY and CDR2 is SVGAGI (reference sequence). CDR3 DNA sequence: TGTGCCAGCAGTGCCGGAGGCAGTGGATCACCCCTCCACTTT. It codes for CASSAGGSGSPLHF.

The rearrangement uses TRBV2 and TRBJ1-4; TRBD1 agrees at 9 bases. The CDR3 runs 15 residues. V shed 5 bases, J shed 7 bases, and the junction held 8 bases outside the gene matches. CDR1 is SNHLY and CDR2 is FYNNEI in the germline V gene. As DNA, the CDR3 is TGTGCCAGCAGTTCTAACAGGGGGCCGAGTGAAAAACTGTTTTTT. This sequence encodes CASSSNRGPSEKLFF.

V usage is TRBV9 and J usage is TRBJ1-5, with 7 bases matching TRBD1. This CDR3 has 15 residues. The germline V gene encodes CDR1 SGDLS and CDR2 YYNGEE. Trimming at V came to 5 bases and at J to 3 bases, leaving 8 bases not matched to a gene. CDR3 DNA: TGTGCCAGCAGTGAACAGGGGTGGACCAATCAGCCCCAGCATTTT. The encoded protein is CASSEQGWTNQPQHF.

This clone has only one observation. The gene calls are TRBV18 and TRBJ2-5; maybe TRBD1 (6 bases). V dropped 6 bases and J dropped 3 bases, with 8 bases sitting between them. Germline V gene sequence: CDR1 KGHSH, CDR2 LQKENI. The CDR3 runs to 12 residues. This CDR3 reads CASSDSEETQYF. The CDR3 nucleotides read TGTGCCAGCTCGGACAGCGAAGAGACCCAGTACTTC.

J is TRBJ1-1 and V is TRBV4-3, with D perhaps TRBD1 (5 bases). From germline, CDR1 is LGHNA and CDR2 YSLEER. V gave up 1 base and J gave up 1 base, with 10 bases separating them. This CDR3 is 15 amino acids long. In DNA form, the CDR3 reads TGCGCCAGCAGCCAAGGAGGACACAGGAACACTGAAGCTTTCTTT. It is translated as CASSQGGHRNTEAFF.

V and J are TRBV19 and TRBJ2-1; 10 bases match TRBD2. J lost 0 bases, V lost 3 bases, and 8 bases had no gene match. Germline values: CDR1 LNHDA, CDR2 SQIVND (reference sequence). The CDR3 covers 18 residues. CDR3 amino acids: CASSIVRTSGASYNEQFF. Written as DNA, the CDR3 is TGTGCCAGTAGTATTGTCCGGACTAGCGGAGCCTCCTACAATGAGCAGTTCTTC.

This sequence joins TRBV28 and TRBJ1-5, with D tentatively TRBD1 (5 bases). Germline V gene sequence: CDR1 MDHEN, CDR2 SYDVKM. Trimming shortened V by 7 bases and J by 3 bases, and 16 bases separated the two germline ends. The CDR3 is made up of 15 amino acids. The CDR3 here is CASMSRARHNQPQHF. For the CDR3, the DNA is TGTGCCAGCATGAGCAGGGCCAGGCACAATCAGCCCCAGCATTTT.

The chain uses TRBV29-1 and TRBJ1-1; maybe TRBD1 (5 bases). Trimming left V 7 bases short and J 1 base short, with 13 bases between. The length of the CDR3 is 13 residues. CDR1 is SQVTM, CDR2 ANQGSEA, per germline. CDR3 amino acids: CSASRDRNTEAFF. In DNA form, the CDR3 reads TGCAGCGCCTCTCGTGACAGGAACACTGAAGCTTTCTTT.

The chain recombines TRBV5-8 with TRBJ2-2; 10 nucleotides line up with TRBD2. Per germline, CDR1 SGHTS and CDR2 YDEGEE. The CDR3 has 15 amino acids. V gave up 1 base and J gave up 5 bases; unmatched junction bases: 2. CDR3 in amino acids: CASSLHSGGTGELFF. DNA of the CDR3: TGTGCCAGCAGCTTGCATAGCGGGGGGACCGGGGAGCTGTTTTTT.

V gene TRBV2 combines with J gene TRBJ2-7, with 7 bases matching TRBD2. J gave up 0 bases and V 1 base, and 3 bases lay outside the gene matches. Per germline, CDR1 SNHLY and CDR2 FYNNEI. The CDR3 loop spans 15 amino acids. The CDR3: CASSEGSGGSYEQYF. The CDR3 bases are TGTGCCAGCAGTGAAGGATCGGGGGGCTCCTACGAGCAGTACTTC. The full variable domain, with the rest looked up from reference TRBV2 and TRBJ2-7, is EPEVTQTPSHQVTQMGQEVILRCVPISNHLYFYWYRQILGQKVEFLVSFYNNEISEKSEIFDDQFSVERPDGSNFTLKIRSTKLEDSAMYFCASSEGSGGSYEQYFGPGTRLTVT.

The J gene is TRBJ2-3, the V gene TRBV29-1; 7 bases agree with TRBD1. Per the germline V gene, CDR1 is SQVTM and CDR2 is ANQGSEA. The CDR3 is 16 residues long. V shed 1 base, J shed 0 bases, and the junction held 7 bases outside the gene matches. The CDR3 loop is CSVEGETGLSTDTQYF. The CDR3 DNA sequence: TGCAGCGTTGAAGGGGAGACAGGGCTTAGCACAGATACGCAGTATTTT.

This chain joins TRBV19 and TRBJ1-5; D is unresolved. V was trimmed by 7 bases and J by 2 bases, leaving 15 bases between them. CDR1 is LNHDA, CDR2 SQIVND, per germline (reference sequence). This CDR3 region has 15 residues. CDR3 nucleotide sequence: TGTGCCAGTACCCCGGAGAGACGGGGCAATCAGCCCCAGCATTTT. It is translated as CASTPERRGNQPQHF.